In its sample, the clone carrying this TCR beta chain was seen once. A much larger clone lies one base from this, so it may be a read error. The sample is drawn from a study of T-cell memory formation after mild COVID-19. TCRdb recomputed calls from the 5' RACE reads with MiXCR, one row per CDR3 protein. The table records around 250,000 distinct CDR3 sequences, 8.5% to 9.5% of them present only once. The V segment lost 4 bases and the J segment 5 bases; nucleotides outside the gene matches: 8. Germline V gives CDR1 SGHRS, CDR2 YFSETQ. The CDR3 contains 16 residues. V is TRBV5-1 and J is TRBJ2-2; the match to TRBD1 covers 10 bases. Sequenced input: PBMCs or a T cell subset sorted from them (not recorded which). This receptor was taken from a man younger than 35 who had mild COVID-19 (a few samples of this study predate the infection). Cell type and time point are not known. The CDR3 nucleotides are TGCGCCAGCAGCATCCGGACAGGGGGAAGAACCGGGGAGCTGTTTTTT. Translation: CASSIRTGGRTGELFF.